Presented here are 16 T cell receptor beta chains from one specimen sequenced in a study of blood T cell repertoires in COVID-19. Libraries were prepared by immunoSEQ multiplex PCR; TCRdb keeps only in-frame clonotypes and omits some of them. The sample has around 180,000 clones, approximately 79% seen once. The sequenced sample was peripheral blood. These receptors were taken from a woman older than 75 with acute or convalescent COVID-19.

The chain carries TRBV7-9 and TRBJ1-3, with 7 nucleotides matching TRBD1. The germline gives CDR1 SEHNR, CDR2 FQNEAQ (reference sequence). CDR3 size: 14 residues. V lost 4 bases to trimming and J lost 1 base; unmatched junction nucleotides: 1. CDR3 loop: CASSSTGSGNTIYF. In nucleotides, the CDR3 is TGTGCCAGCAGCTCGACAGGGTCTGGAAACACCATATATTTT. Combining the CDR3 with reference TRBV7-9 and TRBJ1-3 gives the whole variable domain DTGVSQNPRHKITKRGQNVTFRCDPISEHNRLYWYRQTLGQGPEFLTYFQNEAQLEKSRLLSDRFSAERPKGSFSTLEIQRTEQGDSAMYLCASSSTGSGNTIYFGEGSWLTVV.

The V and J genes are TRBV6-5 and TRBJ1-1, with TRBD1 as a possible D gene (5 bases). The CDR3 spans 13 residues. The germline V gene has CDR1 MNHEY and CDR2 SVGAGI. Trimming took off 2 bases at V and 5 bases at J, with 9 bases between the two ends. CDR3 region: CASSYTRQTEAFF. CDR3 in DNA: TGTGCCAGCAGTTACACGCGACAGACTGAAGCTTTCTTT.

This clone has a handful of counts. The CDR3 reads CASSPPGVGAYNEQFF. The DNA of the CDR3 is TGTGCCAGCAGCCCACCGGGGGTGGGAGCCTACAATGAGCAGTTCTTC. The chain couples TRBV14 to TRBJ2-1; D is possibly TRBD2 (6 bases). The V and J ends lost 4 bases and 2 bases respectively, with 15 bases between them. From germline, CDR1 is SGHDN and CDR2 FVKESK. This CDR3 region has 16 residues.

The chain combines TRBV9 with TRBJ1-1; D unclear. The CDR3 has 15 residues. Germline V CDR1 and CDR2: SGDLS, YYNGEE. V was trimmed by 3 bases and J by 0 bases, leaving 12 bases between them. The CDR3 bases are TGTGCCAGCAGCGCAGATCCCCAATTGAACACTGAAGCTTTCTTT. Translating it yields CASSADPQLNTEAFF. Drawing the rest from reference TRBV9 and TRBJ1-1, the complete variable domain is DSGVTQTPKHLITATGQRVTLRCSPRSGDLSVYWYQQSLDQGLQFLIQYYNGEERAKGNILERFSAQQFPDLHSELNLSSLELGDSALYFCASSADPQLNTEAFFGQGTRLTVV.

This rearrangement joins TRBV30 to TRBJ1-2, with TRBD1 identical over 7 bases. The germline V gene encodes CDR1 GTSNPN and CDR2 SVGIG (reference sequence). The V segment lost 5 bases and the J segment 4 bases; nucleotides outside the gene matches: 7. The CDR3 sequence is 13 residues long. CDR3 sequence: CAWGTAFSYGYTF. CDR3 in DNA: TGTGCCTGGGGGACAGCCTTCAGCTATGGCTACACCTTC. Looking up the rest from reference TRBV30 and TRBJ1-2 gives the full variable domain: SQTIHQWPATLVQPVGSPLSLECTVEGTSNPNLYWYRQAAGRGLQLLFYSVGIGQISSEVPQNLSASRPQDRQFILSSKKLLLSDSGFYLCAWGTAFSYGYTFGSGTRLTVV.

J is TRBJ2-2 and V is TRBV7-9; the D gene is possibly TRBD2 (5 bases). The V end lost 5 bases, the J end lost 0 bases, and 13 bases lay between the germline ends. Germline CDR1 reads SEHNR; CDR2 reads FQNEAQ (reference sequence). CDR3 size: 16 residues. The CDR3: CASSAGATTNTGELFF. The CDR3 bases are TGTGCCAGCAGCGCCGGCGCGACTACGAACACCGGGGAGCTGTTTTTT.

This sequence joins TRBV15 and TRBJ2-7; 8 bases match TRBD2. The germline CDR1 and CDR2 sequences are LNHNV and YYDKDF (reference sequence). This CDR3 has 13 residues. Trimming removed 0 bases from V and 6 bases from J; junction bases left unmatched: 1. This CDR3 reads CATSREAGAEQYF. Here the CDR3 DNA reads TGTGCCACCAGCAGAGAAGCGGGAGCCGAGCAGTACTTC.

The rearrangement uses TRBV6-2 or TRBV6-3 and TRBJ2-2, with TRBD2 identical over 12 bases. V was clipped by 2 bases and J by 7 bases; unmatched bases: 5. Germline V gives CDR1 MNHEY, CDR2 SVGEGT. This CDR3 comprises 16 residues. The CDR3 loop reads CASSYRLAGESGELFF. For the CDR3, the DNA is TGTGCCAGCAGTTACCGACTAGCGGGAGAGAGCGGGGAGCTGTTTTTT.

This chain connects TRBV6-1 to TRBJ2-6, with a possible D match to TRBD2 (6 bases). This CDR3 region has 17 residues. The germline V and J ends were trimmed by 2 bases and 0 bases, with 11 bases remaining between them. Per the germline V gene, CDR1 is MNHNS and CDR2 is SASEGT. DNA for the CDR3: TGTGCCAGCAGTGAAACTGGAGGGTACTCTGGGGCCAACGTCCTGACTTTC. Encoded protein: CASSETGGYSGANVLTF.

The rearrangement joins TRBV1 to TRBJ2-1; the table's D gene call, TRBD2, was not cross checked with the DNA. TRBV1 is assigned pseudogene status. This CDR3 spans 17 amino acids. The CDR3 region has the DNA TGCACCAGCAGCCAAGGTAAGGGACTAGCGAAGGGGAATGAGCAGTTCTTC. Translating gives CTSSQGKGLAKGNEQFF.

The chain is built from TRBV12-5 and TRBJ2-1; TRBD2 agrees at 10 bases. The CDR3 loop spans 17 amino acids. V shed 6 bases, J shed 0 bases, and the junction held 8 bases outside the gene matches. The germline V gene encodes CDR1 LGHNT and CDR2 FRNRAP. The CDR3 region is CASGRGLAGVSYNEQFF. The DNA for the CDR3 is TGTGCTAGTGGACGGGGGCTAGCGGGAGTCTCCTACAATGAGCAGTTCTTC.

The CDR3 DNA reads TGTGCCAGTAGTCTCAATCGACTAGCGGGACGGGCAGATACGCAGTATTTT. Its protein product is CASSLNRLAGRADTQYF. The chain recombines TRBV19 with TRBJ2-3, with 11 nucleotides matching TRBD2. CDR1 is LNHDA and CDR2 is SQIVND in the germline V gene (reference sequence). The CDR3 spans 17 residues. The J segment lost 4 bases and the V segment lost 5 bases, leaving 11 bases of the junction unmatched.

The table lists this clone with a count of one. The chain joins TRBV15 to TRBJ2-1; TRBD1 matches at 10 bases. V shed 2 bases and J 10 bases; nucleotides not matched to a gene: 8. Germline loops: CDR1 LNHNV, CDR2 YYDKDF (reference sequence). There are 15 residues in the CDR3. Here the CDR3 reads CATSRYRDRGGEQFF. CDR3 in DNA: TGTGCCACCAGCAGATACCGGGACAGGGGAGGGGAGCAGTTCTTC.

The chain combines TRBV7-6 with TRBJ2-7, with 9 bases identical to TRBD1. V lost 1 base, J lost 5 bases, and 6 bases stayed unmatched. This CDR3 comprises 15 residues. CDR1 is SGHVS, CDR2 FNYEAQ, per germline. The CDR3 reads CASSLGTDRGHEQYF. CDR3 nucleotides: TGTGCCAGCAGCTTAGGGACGGACAGGGGCCACGAGCAGTACTTC.

The chain couples TRBV6-1 to TRBJ2-1; no clear D. CDR1 is MNHNS and CDR2 is SASEGT in the germline V gene. The CDR3 sequence is 12 residues long. Trimming removed 0 bases at V and 13 bases at J, with 10 bases between. Here the CDR3 reads CASSEAVTVQFF. DNA of the CDR3: TGTGCCAGCAGTGAAGCGGTTACAGTCCAGTTCTTC.

The rearrangement joins TRBV28 to TRBJ2-3; possible D gene TRBD2, 6 bases. CDR1 and CDR2 from the germline V gene are MDHEN and SYDVKM. The V gene lost 4 bases and the J gene lost 2 bases, with 10 bases spanning the gap. The CDR3 extends over 14 amino acids. Here the CDR3 reads CASSSPGATDTQYF. CDR3 sequence (DNA): TGTGCCAGCAGTTCCCCGGGAGCCACAGATACGCAGTATTTT.